These T cell receptor beta chains were read from a single sample in a study of cytomegalovirus exposure and HLA in healthy donors. Clones were sequenced by immunoSEQ multiplex PCR, and TCRdb holds only the in-frame ones, with some missing. The table lists around 80,000 clones. The source material was PBMCs. These receptors came from a man aged 40-49 years in good health and CMV-seronegative. Each CDR3 is given with its conserved first and last residue. A D gene is named only where the DNA matches it firmly.

d_gene	v_gene	j_gene	CDR3aa	CDR3nt
.	TRBV18	TRBJ1-5	CASSPKTGSNQPQHF	TGTGCCAGCTCACCAAAAACGGGTAGCAATCAGCCCCAGCATTTT
.	TRBV5-4	TRBJ2-3	CASSPEGAPTDTQYF	TGTGCCAGCAGCCCCGAAGGAGCCCCCACAGATACGCAGTATTTT
TRBD1	TRBV19	TRBJ1-2	CASKGLGDSAQGYTF	TGTGCCAGTAAGGGACTTGGGGACAGTGCGCAAGGCTACACCTTC
.	TRBV29-1	TRBJ2-2	CSVVVAAAGELFF	TGCAGCGTTGTGGTGGCGGCGGCCGGGGAGCTGTTTTTT
.	TRBV19	TRBJ1-4	CASRTNTATNEKLFF	TGTGCCAGTAGGACTAATACAGCAACTAATGAAAAACTGTTTTTT
TRBD2	TRBV19	TRBJ2-3	CASSKGREGPFGTDTQYF	TGTGCCAGTAGTAAAGGACGGGAGGGCCCCTTTGGCACAGATACGCAGTATTTT
.	TRBV18	TRBJ2-3	CASSLTGRDTQYF	TGTGCCAGCTCACTCACAGGGAGAGATACGCAGTATTTT
TRBD2	TRBV2	TRBJ2-5	CASSEREGETQYF	TGTGCCAGCAGTGAGCGGGAGGGGGAGACCCAGTACTTC
.	TRBV2	TRBJ2-7	CASRRSYEQYF	TGTGCCAGCAGGAGATCCTACGAGCAGTACTTC
TRBD2	TRBV7-6	TRBJ2-1	CASSSKTSDAYNEQFF	TGTGCCAGCAGCTCCAAGACTAGCGACGCCTACAATGAGCAGTTCTTC
TRBD1	TRBV25-1	TRBJ2-2	CASMGQGGTGELFF	TGTGCCAGCATGGGACAGGGCGGCACCGGGGAGCTGTTTTTT
TRBD2	TRBV10-3	TRBJ2-1	CAISESGAGGGEQFF	TGTGCCATCAGTGAGTCGGGAGCGGGAGGGGGTGAGCAGTTCTTC
TRBD2	TRBV30	TRBJ2-3	CAWSILAGGSTDTQYF	TGTGCCTGGAGTATCCTAGCGGGGGGGAGCACAGATACGCAGTATTTT
.	TRBV4-3	TRBJ1-2	CASSQEGEVGYTF	TGCGCCAGCAGCCAAGAAGGGGAGGTGGGCTACACCTTC
.	TRBV30	TRBJ2-2	CAWNRQELNTGELFF	TGTGCCTGGAATAGACAGGAGTTGAACACCGGGGAGCTGTTTTTT
.	TRBV7-8	TRBJ2-2	CASSLSPTGAGELFF	TGTGCCAGCAGCTTATCCCCGACAGGTGCCGGGGAGCTGTTTTTT
TRBD1	TRBV28	TRBJ1-2	CASSFSPGQGNYGYTF	TGTGCCAGCAGTTTTTCCCCAGGACAGGGGAACTATGGCTACACCTTC
TRBD2	TRBV5-1	TRBJ2-5	CASSLASGSVETQYF	TGCGCCAGCAGCTTAGCTAGCGGGAGTGTGGAGACCCAGTACTTC
.	TRBV6-1	TRBJ1-1	CASSAGAGNTEAFF	TGTGCCAGCAGTGCAGGGGCCGGGAACACTGAAGCCTTCTTT
TRBD2	TRBV7-9	TRBJ2-1	CASSSGLAGGRDEQFF	TGTGCCAGCAGCTCAGGGCTAGCGGGAGGACGGGATGAGCAGTTCTTC
.	TRBV7-2	TRBJ2-7	CASSPGISSAYEQYF	TGTGCCAGCAGCCCAGGGATTAGCTCGGCCTACGAGCAGTACTTC
.	TRBV19	TRBJ1-1	CASSMGGGRTEAFF	TGTGCCAGTAGTATGGGAGGGGGGAGAACTGAAGCTTTCTTT
TRBD2	TRBV2	TRBJ2-1	CASSPGTSGYNEQFF	TGTGCCAGCAGCCCCGGGACTAGCGGATACAATGAGCAGTTCTTC
.	TRBV30	TRBJ1-2	CAWSVLRGSDGYTF	TGTGCCTGGAGTGTACTCCGGGGGTCGGATGGCTACACCTTC
.	TRBV5-1	TRBJ2-7	CASSAQEEGGRYEQYF	TGCGCCAGCAGCGCCCAGGAGGAGGGTGGTAGATACGAGCAGTACTTC
.	TRBV5-1	TRBJ2-1	CASSLAVSRNNEQFF	TGCGCCAGCAGCTTGGCAGTCTCAAGAAACAATGAGCAGTTCTTC
.	TRBV7-2	TRBJ1-1	CASSLDRNTEAFF	TGTGCCAGCAGCTTAGACAGGAACACTGAAGCTTTCTTT
.	TRBV21-1	TRBJ2-7	CASSARDRGSFYEQYF	TGTGCCAGCAGCGCCAGGGACAGGGGTTCCTTCTACGAGCAGTACTTC
.	TRBV15	TRBJ1-1	CATSRARRPEAFF	TGTGCCACCAGTCGAGCCAGGAGGCCTGAAGCTTTCTTT
TRBD2	TRBV10-3	TRBJ2-3	CAISEPGLAGGKDTQYF	TGTGCCATCAGTGAGCCTGGACTAGCGGGAGGGAAAGATACGCAGTATTTT
TRBD1	TRBV4-3	TRBJ2-2	CASSQGDRDTGELFF	TGCGCCAGCAGCCAAGGGGACAGGGACACCGGGGAGCTGTTTTTT
TRBD2	TRBV6-1	TRBJ2-7	CASSASSGRVYEQYF	TGTGCCAGCAGTGCGTCTAGCGGGAGAGTATACGAGCAGTACTTC
TRBD1	TRBV30	TRBJ1-5	CAWSVQGLQPQHF	TGTGCCTGGAGTGTACAGGGGCTTCAGCCCCAGCATTTT
TRBD1	TRBV6-5	TRBJ1-1	CASRETGENTEAFF	TGTGCCAGCAGGGAGACAGGGGAGAACACTGAAGCTTTCTTT
.	TRBV2	TRBJ1-1	CGERTAMNTEAFF	TGTGGAGAACGGACTGCCATGAACACTGAAGCTTTCTTT
TRBD2	TRBV5-1	TRBJ2-6	CASSFVGGYNSGANVLTF	TGCGCCAGCAGCTTCGTCGGGGGGTACAACTCTGGGGCCAACGTCCTGACTTTC
.	TRBV9	TRBJ2-7	CASSVADTYEQYF	TGTGCCAGCAGCGTAGCGGACACCTACGAGCAGTACTTC
TRBD2	TRBV18	TRBJ2-3	CASSLPGTSGSSDTQYF	TGTGCCAGCTCACTGCCCGGGACTAGCGGTAGTTCGGATACGCAGTATTTT
.	TRBV6-1	TRBJ2-7	CASSEYAGASYEQYF	TGTGCCAGCAGTGAGTACGCGGGGGCCTCTTACGAGCAGTACTTC
TRBD2	TRBV4-3	TRBJ2-2	CASSPLAGGKAGELFF	TGCGCCAGCAGCCCGCTAGCGGGGGGGAAGGCCGGGGAGCTGTTTTTT
.	TRBV5-1	TRBJ2-6	CASSLEVSNSGANVLTF	TGCGCCAGCAGCCTCGAGGTTTCCAACTCTGGGGCCAACGTCCTGACTTTC
.	TRBV2	TRBJ2-1	CASSVTGEQFF	TGTGCCAGCAGTGTAACCGGGGAGCAGTTCTTC
TRBD1	TRBV7-2	TRBJ1-4	CASSLALDRGEKLFF	TGTGCCAGCAGCTTAGCTTTAGACAGGGGTGAAAAACTGTTTTTT
.	TRBV7-9	TRBJ2-3	CASSFYERTDTQYF	TGTGCCAGCAGCTTTTACGAGCGCACAGATACGCAGTATTTT
.	TRBV30	TRBJ1-5	CAWSESGFRGNQPQHF	TGTGCCTGGAGCGAATCGGGGTTTAGGGGCAATCAGCCCCAGCATTTT
.	TRBV19	TRBJ1-5	CASTSTPRQINQPQHF	TGTGCCAGCACCTCCACCCCTCGACAGATTAATCAGCCCCAGCATTTT
TRBD1	TRBV11-3	TRBJ1-5	CASSPKGASLKSNQPQHF	TGTGCCAGCAGCCCAAAGGGGGCTTCCCTTAAGAGCAATCAGCCCCAGCATTTT
.	TRBV5-5	TRBJ2-5	CASSWAGSGETQYF	TGTGCCAGCAGCTGGGCAGGGTCTGGGGAGACCCAGTACTTC
TRBD2	TRBV7-2	TRBJ2-1	CASSSVAGVYNEQFF	TGTGCCAGCAGCTCAGTAGCGGGAGTGTACAATGAGCAGTTCTTC
.	TRBV19	TRBJ2-7	CASSTSTGRVYYEQYF	TGTGCCAGTAGTACCTCCACGGGTCGAGTTTACTACGAGCAGTACTTC
TRBD1	TRBV5-1	TRBJ1-4	CASSIGTADNEKLFF	TGCGCCAGCAGCATAGGGACAGCTGACAATGAAAAACTGTTTTTT
TRBD1	TRBV5-1	TRBJ1-1	CASSLNRGRTEAFF	TGCGCCAGCAGCTTAAACAGGGGAAGAACTGAAGCTTTCTTT
.	TRBV11-2	TRBJ1-1	CASSPLGRGNTEAFF	TGTGCCAGCAGCCCCCTAGGGAGGGGTAACACTGAAGCTTTCTTT
TRBD1	TRBV7-2	TRBJ2-7	CASSLQGGSLYEQYF	TGTGCCAGCAGCCTCCAAGGGGGCTCTTTATACGAGCAGTACTTC
.	TRBV4-1	TRBJ1-5	CASSQDVAQPQHF	TGCGCCAGCAGCCAAGATGTGGCCCAGCCCCAGCATTTT
.	TRBV4-2	TRBJ2-7	CASSQDGGARSYEQYF	TGTGCCAGCAGCCAAGATGGGGGGGCGAGAAGTTACGAGCAGTACTTC
.	TRBV4-3	TRBJ2-2	CASSRDPVLTTGELFF	TGCGCCAGCAGCCGAGATCCGGTACTCACCACCGGGGAGCTGTTTTTT
.	TRBV18	TRBJ2-2	CASSSGRENTGELFF	TGTGCCAGCTCATCGGGAAGGGAAAACACCGGGGAGCTGTTTTTT
.	TRBV19	TRBJ2-7	CASSIYGGSSYEQYF	TGTGCCAGTAGTATTTACGGGGGAAGCTCCTACGAGCAGTACTTC